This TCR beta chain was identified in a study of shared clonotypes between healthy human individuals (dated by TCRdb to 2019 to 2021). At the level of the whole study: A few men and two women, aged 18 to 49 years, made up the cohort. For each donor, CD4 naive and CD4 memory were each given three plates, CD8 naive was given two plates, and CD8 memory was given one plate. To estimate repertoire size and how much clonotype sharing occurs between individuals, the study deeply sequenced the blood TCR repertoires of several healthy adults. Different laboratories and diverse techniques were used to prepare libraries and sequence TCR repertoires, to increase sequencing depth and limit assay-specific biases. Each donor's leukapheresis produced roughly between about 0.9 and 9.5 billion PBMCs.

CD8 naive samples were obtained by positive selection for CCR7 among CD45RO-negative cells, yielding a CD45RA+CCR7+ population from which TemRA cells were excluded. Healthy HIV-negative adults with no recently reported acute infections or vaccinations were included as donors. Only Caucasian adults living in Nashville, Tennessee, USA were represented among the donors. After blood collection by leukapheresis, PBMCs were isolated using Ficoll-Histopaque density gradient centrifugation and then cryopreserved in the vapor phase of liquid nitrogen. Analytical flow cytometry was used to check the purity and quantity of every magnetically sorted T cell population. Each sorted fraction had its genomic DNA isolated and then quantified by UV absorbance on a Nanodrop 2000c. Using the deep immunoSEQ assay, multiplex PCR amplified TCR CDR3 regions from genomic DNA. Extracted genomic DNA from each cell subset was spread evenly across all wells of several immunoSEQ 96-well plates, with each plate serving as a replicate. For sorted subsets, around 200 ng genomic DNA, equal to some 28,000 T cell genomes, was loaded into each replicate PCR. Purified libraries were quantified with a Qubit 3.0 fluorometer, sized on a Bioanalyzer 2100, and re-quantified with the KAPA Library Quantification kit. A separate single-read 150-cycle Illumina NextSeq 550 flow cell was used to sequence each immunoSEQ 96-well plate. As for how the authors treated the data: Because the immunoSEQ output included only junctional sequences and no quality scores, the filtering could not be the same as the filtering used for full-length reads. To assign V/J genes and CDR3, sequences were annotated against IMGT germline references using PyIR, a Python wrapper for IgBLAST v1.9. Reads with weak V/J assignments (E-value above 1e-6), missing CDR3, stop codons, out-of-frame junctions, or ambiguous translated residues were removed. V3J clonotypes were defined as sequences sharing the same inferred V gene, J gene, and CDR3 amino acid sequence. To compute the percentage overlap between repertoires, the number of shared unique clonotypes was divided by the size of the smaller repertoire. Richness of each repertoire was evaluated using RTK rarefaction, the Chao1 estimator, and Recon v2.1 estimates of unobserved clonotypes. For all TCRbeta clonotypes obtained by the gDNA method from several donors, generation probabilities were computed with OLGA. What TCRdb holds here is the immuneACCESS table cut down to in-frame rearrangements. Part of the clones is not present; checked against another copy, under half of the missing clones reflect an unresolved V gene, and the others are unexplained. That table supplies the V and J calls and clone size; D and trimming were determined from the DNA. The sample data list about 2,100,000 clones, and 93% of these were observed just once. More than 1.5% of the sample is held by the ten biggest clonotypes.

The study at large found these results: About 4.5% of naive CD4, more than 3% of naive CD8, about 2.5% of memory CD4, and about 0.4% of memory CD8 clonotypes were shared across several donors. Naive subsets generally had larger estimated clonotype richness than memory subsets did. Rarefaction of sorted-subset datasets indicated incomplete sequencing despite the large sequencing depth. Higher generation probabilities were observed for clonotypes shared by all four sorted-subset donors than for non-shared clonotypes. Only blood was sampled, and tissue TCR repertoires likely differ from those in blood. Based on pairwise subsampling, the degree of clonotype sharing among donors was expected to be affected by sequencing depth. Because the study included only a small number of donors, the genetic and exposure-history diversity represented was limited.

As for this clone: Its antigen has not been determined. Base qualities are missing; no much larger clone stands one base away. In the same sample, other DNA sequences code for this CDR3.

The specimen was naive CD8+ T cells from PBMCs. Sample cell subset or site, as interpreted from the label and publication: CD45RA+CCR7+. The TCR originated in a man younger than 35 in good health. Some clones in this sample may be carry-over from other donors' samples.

At the DNA level, the sequence is TGTGCCAGCAGCGTAGAAGGGGCTGAAGCTTTCTTT. This codes for CASSVEGAEAFF. Here the chain combines TRBV9 and TRBJ1-1; a tentative D match to TRBD1 spans 5 bases. In the germline V gene, CDR1 corresponds to SGDLS and CDR2 to YYNGEE. The CDR3, cysteine through phenylalanine, is 12 amino acids long. This entry keeps only the CDR3 DNA: 36 bases, framed from base 1. V is cut by 0 bases and J by 6 bases, and the space between the germline ends is 6 bases.